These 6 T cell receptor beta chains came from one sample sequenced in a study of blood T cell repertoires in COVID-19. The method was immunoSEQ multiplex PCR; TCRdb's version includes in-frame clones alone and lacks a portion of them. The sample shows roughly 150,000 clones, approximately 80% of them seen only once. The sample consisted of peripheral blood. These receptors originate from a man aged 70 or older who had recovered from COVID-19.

CDR3 bases: TGCGCCAGCAGCTTTACCGGGACTAAAGACGAGCAGTACTTC. Translating it yields CASSFTGTKDEQYF. The rearrangement links TRBV5-1 to TRBJ2-7; 7 bases fit TRBD2. Germline V gene data show CDR1 as SGHRS and CDR2 as YFSETQ. V gave up 2 bases and J gave up 5 bases; unmatched junction bases: 7. This CDR3 has 14 amino acids.

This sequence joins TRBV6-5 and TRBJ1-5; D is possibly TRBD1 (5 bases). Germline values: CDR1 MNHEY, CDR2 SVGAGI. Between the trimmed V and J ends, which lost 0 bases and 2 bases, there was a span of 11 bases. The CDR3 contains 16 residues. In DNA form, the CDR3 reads TGTGCCAGCAGTTACTCGAGCAGGGCGGGCAATCAGCCCCAGCATTTT. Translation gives CASSYSSRAGNQPQHF.

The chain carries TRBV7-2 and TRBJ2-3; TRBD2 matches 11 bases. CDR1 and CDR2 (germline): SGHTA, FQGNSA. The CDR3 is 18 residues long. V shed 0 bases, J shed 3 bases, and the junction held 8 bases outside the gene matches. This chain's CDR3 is CASSLAGASGRWTDTQYF. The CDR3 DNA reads TGTGCCAGCAGCTTAGCGGGGGCTAGCGGGAGGTGGACAGATACGCAGTATTTT.

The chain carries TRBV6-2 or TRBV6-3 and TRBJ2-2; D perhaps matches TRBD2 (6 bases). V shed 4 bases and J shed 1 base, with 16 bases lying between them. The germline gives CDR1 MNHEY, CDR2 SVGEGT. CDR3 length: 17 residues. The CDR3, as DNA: TGTGCCAGCAGTTTACGGTCCCGGGACTTGAACACCGGGGAGCTGTTTTTT. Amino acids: CASSLRSRDLNTGELFF.

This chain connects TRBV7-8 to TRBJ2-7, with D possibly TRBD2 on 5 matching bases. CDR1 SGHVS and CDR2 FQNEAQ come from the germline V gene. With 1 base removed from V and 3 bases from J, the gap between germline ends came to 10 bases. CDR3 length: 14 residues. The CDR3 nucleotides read TGTGCCAGCAGCTTAGGGAGACGGGACTACGAGCAGTACTTC. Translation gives CASSLGRRDYEQYF.

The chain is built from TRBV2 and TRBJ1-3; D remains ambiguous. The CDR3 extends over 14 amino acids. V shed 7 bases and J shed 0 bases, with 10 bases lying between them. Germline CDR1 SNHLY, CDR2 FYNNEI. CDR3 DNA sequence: TGTGCCAGCACTCAGGAAAGCTCTGGAAACACCATATATTTT. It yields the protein CASTQESSGNTIYF.